What follows is one T cell receptor beta chain and its context. How the authors handled the data: Researchers report that nucleated cell counts were estimated from reference gene primer amplification. Repertoires were generated with immunoSEQ multiplex PCR, while TCRdb's copy carries only in-frame clones and drops some. That table is the source of V, J and clone size, and D and trimming were worked out from the DNA. The sample holds more than 150,000 clones, 80% to 90% seen once. The data are from a study of blood T cell repertoires in COVID-19. Study-level information: Acute and convalescent COVID-19 samples came from the United States, Italy and Spain. T cells, B-cell-depleted T cells, or PBMCs supplied cDNA or gDNA.

V lost 1 base and J lost 6, with 12 bases in between. Germline V gives CDR1 MNHEY, CDR2 SMNVEV (reference sequence). The CDR3 is made up of 14 amino acids. This receptor was obtained from a man between 65 and 80 years old with active or convalescent COVID-19. The rearrangement uses TRBV27 and TRBJ2-5; D ambiguous. Sample: peripheral blood. The CDR3 sequence: CASSLFETSQTQYF. CDR3 nucleotides: TGTGCCAGCAGTTTATTCGAGACATCCCAGACCCAGTACTTC.